This T cell receptor beta chain originates from a study of T cells in localized non-small cell lung cancer. Per the germline V gene, CDR1 is SGHRS and CDR2 is YFSETQ. V lost 4 bases to trimming and J lost 0 bases, with 9 bases between them. CDR3 length: 14 amino acids. Libraries were prepared by immunoSEQ multiplex PCR; TCRdb keeps only in-frame clonotypes and omits some of them. The profile covers just under 80,000 clones, with 80% appearing a single time and roughly 9% taken by the ten largest. The chain recombines TRBV5-1 with TRBJ2-3; D possibly corresponds to TRBD1 (6 bases). The receptor was derived from a female donor at least 60 years old with stage I lung adenocarcinoma. The sample in question was peripheral blood, obtained before any cancer treatment. In DNA form, the CDR3 reads TGCGCCAGCAGCCTCAGGGGCAGCACAGATACGCAGTATTTT. It yields the protein CASSLRGSTDTQYF.